These 28 T cell receptor beta chains were all obtained from the same sample, sequenced in a study of blood T cell repertoires in COVID-19. Some clones are missing from TCRdb's copy, which holds only in-frame ones; the method was immunoSEQ multiplex PCR. The repertoire holds about 430,000 clones, with 70% to 90% as singletons. Input material: PBMCs or T cells enriched from blood (not recorded which). Receptors were obtained from a woman aged 18-29 years who had been exposed to COVID-19.

This clone has more than one count but fewer than ten. The V and J genes are TRBV11-2 and TRBJ2-7, with D tentatively TRBD1 (5 bases). CDR3 length equals 12 residues. Germline V gene sequence: CDR1 SGHAT, CDR2 FQNNGV. Trimming stripped 1 base from V and 5 bases from J, with 6 bases between. The CDR3 is CASSLGQNEQYF. In nucleotides, the CDR3 is TGTGCCAGCAGCTTAGGACAGAACGAGCAGTACTTC.

This chain joins TRBV7-2 and TRBJ1-1; 7 bases fit TRBD1. Losses at the gene ends were 5 bases for V and 4 bases for J; bases not matched to a gene: 10. Germline V gene sequence: CDR1 SGHTA, CDR2 FQGNSA. There are 15 residues in the CDR3. CDR3 protein: CASSIRTTGATEAFF. The CDR3 nucleotides are TGTGCCAGCAGCATACGGACCACAGGGGCCACTGAAGCTTTCTTT.

The chain links TRBV6-5 to TRBJ1-2; TRBD1 aligns across 7 bases. The length of the CDR3 is 16 residues. Trimming took 0 bases from V and 4 from J; bases not matched to a gene: 8. Germline lookup yields CDR1 MNHEY and CDR2 SVGAGI. The CDR3 region is CASSYSGFRDSYGYTF. The CDR3 DNA follows: TGTGCCAGCAGTTACTCGGGTTTCCGGGACAGCTATGGCTACACCTTC.

Notes on this clone: The junction and the germline gene differ at one end; a read error may be behind it. This rearrangement joins TRBV7-7 to TRBJ1-4; 7 positions match TRBD1. In germline, CDR1 is SSHAT, CDR2 FNYEAQ (reference sequence). CDR3 size: 16 residues. The CDR3 nucleotides are TGTGCTAGCAGCTTAATTCCCGACAGGGTTTATGAAAAACTGTTTTTT. Translating gives CASSLIPDRVYEKLFF.

The rearrangement links TRBV20-1 to TRBJ1-6; D may be TRBD1 (5 bases). Trimming stripped 3 bases from V and 7 bases from J, with 16 bases between. This CDR3 comprises 15 residues. Germline lookup yields CDR1 DFQATT and CDR2 SNEGSKA (reference sequence). This CDR3 is CSASPGQGVNSPLHF. CDR3 sequence (DNA): TGCAGTGCTAGTCCCGGCCAGGGCGTGAATTCACCCCTCCACTTT.

This clone has just one count. The CDR3 here is CASRLGGPSSTDTQYF. Here the CDR3 DNA reads TGTGCCAGCCGCCTAGGTGGTCCTTCTAGCACAGATACGCAGTATTTT. V usage is TRBV6-4 and J usage is TRBJ2-3; D remains ambiguous. Germline-derived CDR1 and CDR2 are MRHNA and SNTAGT. The CDR3 runs to 16 residues. V gave up 8 bases and J gave up 0 bases, with 18 bases separating them.

The rearrangement links TRBV7-8 to TRBJ1-2; D is perhaps TRBD1 (5 bases). V lost 5 bases, J lost 4 bases, and 17 bases lay in between. From germline, CDR1 is SGHVS and CDR2 FQNEAQ. The CDR3 covers 15 residues. The CDR3 nucleotides are TGTGCCAGCAGCCCGGCGGGACGGCCCCCCTATGGCTACACCTTC. The encoded protein is CASSPAGRPPYGYTF.

This sequence joins TRBV12-3 or TRBV12-4 and TRBJ1-4; maybe TRBD1 (6 bases). With 8 bases removed from V and 12 bases from J, the gap between germline ends came to 16 bases. The CDR3 sequence is 12 residues long. CDR3: CASRDGPGELFF. In DNA, the CDR3 is TGTGCCAGCCGGGACGGACCAGGGGAACTGTTTTTT.

This chain connects TRBV2 to TRBJ1-4; D perhaps matches TRBD1 (5 bases). CDR1 SNHLY and CDR2 FYNNEI come from the germline V gene. The CDR3 has 15 residues. The V gene lost 0 bases and the J gene lost 7 bases, with 12 bases spanning the gap. Here the CDR3 DNA reads TGTGCCAGCAGTGAAGCGGAGGGGATCGGTGAAAAACTGTTTTTT. Encoded protein: CASSEAEGIGEKLFF.

This clone was picked up a small number of times. This rearrangement joins TRBV18 to TRBJ2-3; D is possibly TRBD2 (5 bases). V shed 6 bases and J shed 2 bases, with 12 bases lying between them. The CDR3 covers 14 residues. CDR1 is KGHSH and CDR2 is LQKENI in the germline V gene. Here the CDR3 DNA reads TGTGCCAGCTCGGAGGCCACATACACAGATACGCAGTATTTT. Protein: CASSEATYTDTQYF.

V gene TRBV10-1 combines with J gene TRBJ2-1; 8 bases align to TRBD2. The ends lost 2 bases at V and 3 bases at J; junction bases unmatched: 6. The CDR3 has 16 residues. Germline CDR1 is WNHNN and CDR2 is SYGVQD (reference sequence). The DNA for the CDR3 is TGCGCCAGCAGTGAGGGGAATAGCGGGATCTACAATGAGCAGTTCTTC. Translating gives CASSEGNSGIYNEQFF.

This clone showed up just once. CDR3 nucleotide sequence: TGTGCCAGCAGCCAATTGGGACAGGGAGGGGGCTACACCTTC. It codes for CASSQLGQGGGYTF. The chain combines TRBV4-2 with TRBJ1-2; 9 nucleotides match TRBD1. CDR3 length: 14 amino acids. V was clipped by 2 bases and J by 8 bases; unmatched bases: 6. Per the germline V gene, CDR1 is LGHNA and CDR2 is YNFKEQ.

The rearrangement joins TRBV7-2 to TRBJ2-6; 7 nucleotides line up with TRBD2. The germline V gene has CDR1 SGHTA and CDR2 FQGNSA. The V and J ends lost 3 bases and 2 bases, in that order; junction bases with no gene match: 1. The CDR3 length is 15 residues. The CDR3 loop reads CASSLGGTGANVLTF. In DNA, the CDR3 is TGTGCCAGCAGCTTGGGGGGGACTGGGGCCAACGTCCTGACTTTC.

This clone was detected a few times. V is TRBV7-3 and J is TRBJ2-7; D is unclear. Trimming cost V 6 bases and J 0 bases, with 12 bases left between them. The CDR3 spans 14 residues. Germline V gene sequence: CDR1 SGHTA, CDR2 FQGTGA. Written as DNA, the CDR3 is TGTGCCAGCAGGCCGACGGAGAGCTCCTACGAGCAGTACTTC. The encoded protein is CASRPTESSYEQYF. The full variable domain, rest sourced from reference TRBV7-3 and TRBJ2-7, is GAGVSQTPSNKVTEKGKYVELRCDPISGHTALYWYRQSLGQGPEFLIYFQGTGAADDSGLPNDRFFAVRPEGSVSTLKIQRTERGDSAVYLCASRPTESSYEQYFGPGTRLTVT.

The J gene is TRBJ2-1, the V gene TRBV5-1, with 7 positions matching TRBD2. Germline CDR1 is SGHRS and CDR2 is YFSETQ. The CDR3 contains 14 residues. The J segment lost 9 bases and the V segment lost 2 bases, leaving 8 bases of the junction unmatched. The DNA of the CDR3 is TGCGCCAGCAGCTTACTAGCGACTCAGGTTGAGCAGTTCTTC. Amino acid sequence: CASSLLATQVEQFF.

The chain employs TRBV12-1 and TRBJ1-2; TRBD1 is the table's D call and was not checked against the DNA. TRBV12-1 is flagged as a pseudogene. The CDR3 has 15 amino acids. The DNA for the CDR3 is TGTGCCAGCAGCTTTATTGGGACAGGGGACTATGGCTACACCTTC. Protein: CASSFIGTGDYGYTF.

The chain employs TRBV21-1 and TRBJ1-5; the table calls TRBD1, which could not be checked here. TRBV21-1 is labeled a pseudogene. The CDR3 spans 16 residues. The CDR3: CASSAPGTLSNQPQHF. CDR3 DNA: TGTGCCAGCAGCGCCCCCGGGACACTTAGCAATCAGCCCCAGCATTTT.

The chain recombines TRBV29-1 with TRBJ1-2, with D perhaps matching TRBD1 (5 bases). With 7 bases removed from V and 4 bases from J, the gap between germline ends came to 13 bases. CDR3 length equals 12 residues. Germline CDR1 SQVTM, CDR2 ANQGSEA. The CDR3 reads CSGGSRVYGYTF. CDR3 nucleotides: TGCAGCGGGGGGTCAAGAGTCTATGGCTACACCTTC.

This chain connects TRBV18 to TRBJ2-2; 9 nucleotides line up with TRBD1. The CDR3 contains 15 residues. CDR1 and CDR2 (germline): KGHSH, LQKENI. J gave up 7 bases and V 3 bases, and 6 bases lay outside the gene matches. The CDR3 loop is CASSPPGTGNGELFF. CDR3 nucleotides: TGTGCCAGCTCACCTCCCGGGACAGGGAACGGGGAGCTGTTTTTT.

This clone was recorded only once. This chain links TRBV5-1 with TRBJ2-5; D gene unclear. Germline CDR1 SGHRS, CDR2 YFSETQ. The germline V and J ends were trimmed by 1 base and 0 bases, with 7 bases remaining between them. CDR3 length: 14 amino acids. The CDR3 coding sequence is TGCGCCAGCAGCTTGTATCAGGACCAAGAGACCCAGTACTTC. Translated, it gives CASSLYQDQETQYF.

This sequence joins TRBV30 and TRBJ2-7; D remains unclear. The CDR3 is 12 residues long. Trimming removed 1 base from V and 5 bases from J, with 9 bases in between. CDR1 is GTSNPN and CDR2 is SVGIG in the germline V gene (reference sequence). This CDR3 is CAWSASQDEQYF. The CDR3, as DNA: TGTGCCTGGAGTGCGTCTCAGGACGAGCAGTACTTC.

Comments on this clone: The sample carries other DNA sequences with the same CDR3. The V call is TRBV18, the J call TRBJ1-2; TRBD1 matches 8 bases. J lost 4 bases, V lost 3 bases, and 4 bases had no gene match. Germline V gene data show CDR1 as KGHSH and CDR2 as LQKENI. The CDR3 has 14 amino acids. CDR3 sequence reads: CASSPAGTGYGYTF. Here the CDR3 DNA reads TGTGCCAGCTCACCCGCCGGGACAGGCTATGGCTACACCTTC.

This chain uses TRBV3-1 (or the pseudogene TRBV3-2) with TRBJ1-2; 8 positions agree with TRBD1. With 4 bases clipped from V and 5 bases from J, the junction kept 9 bases outside the gene matches. The CDR3 runs 15 residues. Germline V gene data show CDR1 as LGHDT and CDR2 as YNNKEL (reference sequence). For the CDR3, the DNA is TGTGCCAGCAGCCCAAATCCCGGGACAGGTTATGGCTACACCTTC. It encodes CASSPNPGTGYGYTF.

V and J are TRBV6-2 or TRBV6-3 and TRBJ1-1, with a weak D call TRBD1 (5 bases). CDR1 is MNHEY and CDR2 is SVGEGT in the germline V gene. V lost 4 bases, J lost 0 bases, and 12 bases lay in between. CDR3 length equals 15 residues. CDR3 amino acids: CASSSETAMNTEAFF. DNA for the CDR3: TGTGCCAGCAGTTCGGAGACAGCAATGAACACTGAAGCTTTCTTT.

This clone was recorded a few times. J is TRBJ1-6 and V is TRBV7-3; D is unclear. V lost 1 base and J 11 bases, leaving 12 bases between the germline ends. This CDR3 comprises 14 residues. In germline, CDR1 is SGHTA, CDR2 FQGTGA. CDR3 protein: CASSLNRGGAPLHF. The CDR3 DNA reads as TGTGCCAGCAGCTTAAATCGGGGAGGAGCACCCCTCCACTTT.

The genes are TRBV5-6 and TRBJ1-2; D unresolved. Germline V gene data show CDR1 as SGHDT and CDR2 as YYEEEE. Trimming shortened V by 4 bases and J by 8 bases, and 9 bases separated the two germline ends. The CDR3 sequence is 11 residues long. The DNA for the CDR3 is TGTGCCAGCAGCGAGGCGGGGGGCTACACCTTC. As protein: CASSEAGGYTF.

CDR3 in DNA: TGTGCCAGCATCACACCCTTTTCAGATACGCAGTATTTT. Translated, it gives CASITPFSDTQYF. V is TRBV7-2 and J is TRBJ2-3; no clear D. The V gene's germline CDR1 is SGHTA and CDR2 FQGNSA. The CDR3 is 13 residues long. V was trimmed by 7 bases and J by 4 bases, leaving 12 bases between them. The full variable domain, completed using reference TRBV7-2 and TRBJ2-3, is GAGVSQSPSNKVTEKGKDVELRCDPISGHTALYWYRQSLGQGLEFLIYFQGNSAPDKSGLPSDRFSAERTGGSVSTLTIQRTQQEDSAVYLCASITPFSDTQYFGPGTRLTVL.

J is TRBJ1-3 and V is TRBV11-2, with 8 bases that match TRBD1. The germline V gene has CDR1 SGHAT and CDR2 FQNNGV. The CDR3 has 17 residues. Trimming at V came to 2 bases and at J to 4 bases, leaving 10 bases not matched to a gene. CDR3 bases: TGTGCCAGCAGCTTATACGCAGGGGGCGCGATAGGAAACACCATATATTTT. Translating it yields CASSLYAGGAIGNTIYF.